The sequence of this TCR beta chain was determined in a study of blood T cells in healthy people across ages. Overall study results and limits: Both naive CD4+ cell counts and diversity were greater in long-lived donors than in aged donors.

This clonotype was seen just once. Its antigen is unknown. The CDR3 runs to 14 residues. Germline V gives CDR1 LGHDT, CDR2 YNNKEL (reference sequence). Through a sample-barcoded 5' primer and a J-beta primer mix, a second PCR was run for roughly 7 to 12 cycles. Each CDR3 protein gets one entry after TCRdb re-called the 5' RACE reads with MiXCR. The repertoire holds over 1.5 million distinct CDR3 sequences, roughly 50% seen once, with over 2% in the top ten. The chain recombines TRBV3-1 with TRBJ2-5, with TRBD1 matching over 8 bases. The J call may be incorrect, as the DNA end agrees better with TRBJ2-7. Input material: blood. This TCR derives from a woman between 40 and 50 years old in good health. CDR3 nucleotide sequence: TGTGCCAGCAGCCAAGTACAGGGGGTTTACGAGCAGTACTTC. This translates into CASSQVQGVYEQYF.